Below, 7 T cell receptor beta chains from the same sample are listed, as sequenced in a study of T cells in Graves' hyperthyroidism and ophthalmopathy. RNA transcripts served as the template for amplifying TCR beta CDR3 regions. With the HTBI primer set, the TCR CDR3 went through a first round of RT-PCR. TCRdb recomputed calls from the multiplex PCR reads with MiXCR, one row per CDR3 protein. The data show some 500,000 distinct CDR3 sequences, 16% seen once. The sample taken for sequencing was blood. The origin of the receptors is a woman under 40 with Graves' ophthalmopathy.

This chain joins TRBV28 and TRBJ2-3; 11 positions match TRBD2. Trimming at V came to 11 bases and at J to 9 bases, leaving 7 bases not matched to a gene. Germline V gives CDR1 MDHEN, CDR2 SYDVKM. The CDR3 contains 12 residues. In DNA, the CDR3 is TGTGCCTCCGGGACTAGCGGTGCCACGCAGTATTTT. This encodes CASGTSGATQYF.

This clonotype was observed at least ten times. The chain has TRBV7-2 and TRBJ2-3; D gene ambiguous. V was cut by 6 bases and J by 4 bases, with 8 bases left in between. Germline lookup yields CDR1 SGHTA and CDR2 FQGNSA. This CDR3 spans 12 amino acids. CDR3 protein: CASRLWADTQYF. The CDR3, as DNA: TGTGCCAGCAGGCTATGGGCAGATACGCAGTATTTT. Drawing the rest from reference TRBV7-2 and TRBJ2-3, the complete variable domain is GAGVSQSPSNKVTEKGKDVELRCDPISGHTALYWYRQSLGQGLEFLIYFQGNSAPDKSGLPSDRFSAERTGGSVSTLTIQRTQQEDSAVYLCASRLWADTQYFGPGTRLTVL.

The chain has TRBV7-9 and TRBJ2-5; 10 nucleotides line up with TRBD1. The CDR3 has 16 amino acids. V shed 4 bases, J shed 4 bases, and the junction held 9 bases outside the gene matches. Germline CDR1 SEHNR, CDR2 FQNEAQ (reference sequence). The CDR3 is CASSYPGTGVGETQYF. The CDR3 bases are TGTGCCAGCAGCTACCCCGGGACAGGGGTAGGAGAGACCCAGTACTTC.

The chain recombines TRBV3-1 with TRBJ1-1, with 8 bases fitting TRBD1. Germline V lookup: CDR1 LGHDT, CDR2 YNNKEL (reference sequence). Trimming removed 3 bases from V and 1 base from J; junction bases left unmatched: 7. The CDR3 has 16 residues. CDR3 in amino acids: CASSHGDRTSNTEAFF. The DNA of the CDR3 is TGTGCCAGCAGCCATGGGGACAGGACTTCGAACACTGAAGCTTTCTTT.

This clonotype was counted ten times or more. V usage is TRBV27 and J usage is TRBJ2-3; 12 nucleotides agree with TRBD2. Trimming cost V 3 bases and J 1 base; bases outside gene matches: 8. Per the germline V gene, CDR1 is MNHEY and CDR2 is SMNVEV (reference sequence). The CDR3 totals 18 residues. The CDR3 here is CASSFIPGTSGRTDTQYF. CDR3 sequence (DNA): TGTGCCAGCAGTTTCATCCCCGGGACTAGCGGGCGCACAGATACGCAGTATTTT.

This chain links TRBV27 with TRBJ2-7; maybe TRBD1 (5 bases). The germline V gene encodes CDR1 MNHEY and CDR2 SMNVEV (reference sequence). The CDR3 contains 14 residues. V was trimmed by 2 bases and J by 6 bases, leaving 14 bases between them. CDR3: CASSLNQGPVEQYF. The CDR3, as DNA: TGTGCCAGCAGTTTAAATCAGGGTCCGGTCGAGCAGTACTTC.

This clonotype was found a few times. The chain combines TRBV30 with TRBJ2-7, with no clear D. Looked up from germline, CDR1 is GTSNPN and CDR2 is SVGIG (reference sequence). The V and J ends lost 4 bases and 4 bases respectively, with 8 bases between them. The CDR3 totals 11 residues. The DNA of the CDR3 is TGTGCCTGGATGGAAGGTTACGAGCAGTACTTC. Translating it yields CAWMEGYEQYF. The variable domain in full, completed from reference TRBV30 and TRBJ2-7, reads SQTIHQWPATLVQPVGSPLSLECTVEGTSNPNLYWYRQAAGRGLQLLFYSVGIGQISSEVPQNLSASRPQDRQFILSSKKLLLSDSGFYLCAWMEGYEQYFGPGTRLTVT.